The clone carrying this T cell receptor (beta chain) showed up many times. The antigen remains unidentified. These data originate in a study of response to subunit inactivated influenza vaccine. Study-level points and caveats: It was suggested by the authors that few new T cells are recruited by each seasonal influenza vaccination.

Each CDR3 protein is one row after TCRdb ran MiXCR on the RT-PCR reads. There are about 520,000 distinct CDR3 sequences in the sample; roughly 7.9% occur only once, and around 13% lies in the top ten. The CDR3 covers 16 residues. The germline V and J ends were trimmed by 6 bases and 0 bases, with 15 bases remaining between them. The source material was PBMCs from blood, sampled around 25 months after vaccination. The genes are TRBV12-3 or TRBV12-4 and TRBJ2-1; D gene unclear. The TCR comes from a man aged 50 to 69 who received an inactivated influenza vaccine. In DNA form, the CDR3 reads TGTGCCAGCAGGCTAATGACTCCTAGCTCCTACAATGAGCAGTTCTTC. Protein product: CASRLMTPSSYNEQFF.